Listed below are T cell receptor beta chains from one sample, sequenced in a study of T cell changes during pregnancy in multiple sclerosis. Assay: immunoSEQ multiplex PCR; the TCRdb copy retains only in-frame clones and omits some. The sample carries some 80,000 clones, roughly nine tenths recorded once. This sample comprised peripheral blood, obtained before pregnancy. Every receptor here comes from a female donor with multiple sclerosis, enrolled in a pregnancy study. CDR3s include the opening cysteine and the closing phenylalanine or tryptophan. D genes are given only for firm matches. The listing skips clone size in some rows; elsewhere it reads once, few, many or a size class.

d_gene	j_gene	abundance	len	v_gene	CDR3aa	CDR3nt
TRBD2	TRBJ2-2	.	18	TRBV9	CASSSRASGSMGTGELFF	TGTGCCAGCAGCTCCCGGGCTAGCGGGAGCATGGGGACCGGGGAGCTGTTTTTT
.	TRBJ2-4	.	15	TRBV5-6	CASSLGPTPRAIQYF	TGTGCCAGCAGCTTGGGCCCCACTCCCAGGGCCATTCAGTACTTC
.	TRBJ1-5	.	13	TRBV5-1	CASSLVGDQPQHF	TGCGCCAGCAGCTTGGTAGGGGATCAGCCCCAGCATTTT
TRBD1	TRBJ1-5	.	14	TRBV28	CASGLQGGNQPQHF	TGTGCCAGCGGCCTACAGGGGGGAAATCAGCCCCAGCATTTT
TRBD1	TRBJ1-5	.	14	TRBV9	CASSTGTANQPQHF	TGTGCCAGCAGTACCGGGACAGCAAATCAGCCCCAGCATTTT
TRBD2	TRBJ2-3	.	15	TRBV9	CASSVDGRATDTQYF	TGTGCCAGCAGCGTAGACGGGAGGGCCACAGATACGCAGTATTTT
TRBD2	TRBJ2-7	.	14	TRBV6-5	CASRLASGRNEQYF	TGTGCCAGCAGGTTGGCCAGCGGGAGAAACGAGCAGTACTTC
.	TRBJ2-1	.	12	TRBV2	CATTSRGNEQFF	TGTGCCACGACTTCTAGGGGTAATGAGCAGTTCTTC
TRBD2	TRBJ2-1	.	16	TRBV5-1	CASSLWTSGTYNEQFF	TGCGCCAGCAGCCTCTGGACTAGCGGAACCTACAATGAGCAGTTCTTC
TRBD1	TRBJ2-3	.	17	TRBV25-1	CASSRGGTRGYTDTQYF	TGTGCCAGCAGTAGAGGGGGCACGAGGGGGTACACAGATACGCAGTATTTT
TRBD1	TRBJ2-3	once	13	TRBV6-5	CASRDRGSHTQYF	TGTGCCAGCAGGGACAGGGGTAGCCATACGCAGTATTTT
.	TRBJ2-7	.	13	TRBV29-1	CSVEAGSSYEQYF	TGCAGCGTTGAGGCAGGGTCCTCCTACGAGCAGTACTTC